This is a list of T cell receptor beta chains from one sample in a study of T cells in tuberculosis. The table came from immunoSEQ multiplex PCR; TCRdb's copy has only in-frame clones and leaves some out. There are roughly 34,000 clones in the sample; around 93% occur only once, and about 7.4% lies in the top ten. Sequenced input: PBMCs. These receptors originate from a donor between 10 and 29 years old with latent tuberculosis or without tuberculosis infection. Some clones in this sample may be carry-over from other donors' samples. The CDR3 runs from the conserved cysteine through the conserved F or W. The D gene is left open where the match is weak. Size tells how often a clone was seen (once, few, many) or the class of an expanded clone, and some rows leave it out.

CASSLGRTGSSYEQYF,TGTGCCAGCAGCTTAGGTCGGACAGGGAGCTCCTACGAGCAGTACTTC,TRBJ2-7,TRBV11-2,-,16,TRBD1
CASSLYGSKNYGYTF,TGTGCCAGCAGTTTATATGGCAGTAAAAACTATGGCTACACCTTC,TRBJ1-2,TRBV28,once,15,-
CASSQDSYEQYF,TGTGCCAGCAGCCAGGACAGCTACGAGCAGTACTTC,TRBJ2-7,TRBV7-9,-,12,-
CASSPWTGNNEKLFF,TGTGCCAGTAGTCCCTGGACAGGAAACAATGAAAAACTGTTTTTT,TRBJ1-4,TRBV19,-,15,TRBD1
CASTTRESSGNTIYF,TGTGCCAGCACTACCCGGGAGAGCTCTGGAAACACCATATATTTT,TRBJ1-3,TRBV6-6,-,15,-
CASSQEGGSGRQPYNEQFF,TGCGCCAGCAGCCAAGAAGGTGGTAGCGGGAGGCAACCTTACAATGAGCAGTTCTTC,TRBJ2-1,TRBV4-1,-,19,TRBD2
CASSSRQGGKQETQYF,TGTGCCAGCAGTTCACGACAGGGGGGGAAACAAGAGACCCAGTACTTC,TRBJ2-5,TRBV28,-,16,TRBD1
CASSISGSSGYEQYF,TGTGCCAGTAGTATCTCCGGGTCAAGCGGCTACGAGCAGTACTTC,TRBJ2-7,TRBV19,medium-sized,15,-
CASSLTSVITDTQYF,TGCGCCAGCAGCCTGACTAGCGTCATCACAGATACGCAGTATTTT,TRBJ2-3,TRBV5-1,once,15,TRBD2
CASSSMRNQPQHF,TGTGCCAGCAGTTCTATGCGCAATCAGCCCCAGCATTTT,TRBJ1-5,TRBV6-5,-,13,-
CASSMRDSLEDGYTF,TGTGCCAGCAGTATGAGGGACAGCTTAGAAGATGGCTACACCTTC,TRBJ1-2,TRBV28,-,15,TRBD1
CAGGVSGNTIYF,TGTGCCGGAGGAGTCTCTGGAAACACCATATATTTT,TRBJ1-3,TRBV7-8,-,12,-
CASRDGRDSNQPQHF,TGTGCCAGCAGAGACGGACGGGATAGCAATCAGCCCCAGCATTTT,TRBJ1-5,TRBV2,-,15,-
CASSYYVSSYNEQFF,TGTGCCAGCAGTTACTACGTTAGCTCCTATAATGAGCAGTTCTTC,TRBJ2-1,TRBV6-5,-,15,-
CASSVSGNGYNEQFF,TGCGCCAGCAGCGTTAGCGGGAACGGTTACAATGAGCAGTTCTTC,TRBJ2-1,TRBV5-1,-,15,TRBD2
CAWNREMDSPLHF,TGTGCCTGGAACAGGGAGATGGATTCACCCCTCCACTTT,TRBJ1-6,TRBV30,-,13,-
CASSKGTGQGFPDQPQHF,TGTGCCAGTAGTAAAGGGACGGGACAGGGGTTTCCCGATCAGCCCCAGCATTTT,TRBJ1-5,TRBV19,-,18,TRBD1
CASSYSDRPETQYF,TGTGCCAGCAGTTACTCGGACAGGCCCGAGACCCAGTACTTC,TRBJ2-5,TRBV6-5,large,14,TRBD1
CASSYGTGVDNEQFF,TGTGCCAGCAGCTATGGGACAGGGGTAGACAATGAGCAGTTCTTC,TRBJ2-1,TRBV6-1,-,15,TRBD1
CASRQPIQGMLNTEAFF,TGTGCCAGCAGGCAACCTATACAGGGCATGCTGAACACTGAAGCTTTCTTT,TRBJ1-1,TRBV11-2,-,17,-
CAAGASGISDTQYF,TGTGCAGCCGGGGCTAGCGGGATCTCAGATACGCAGTATTTT,TRBJ2-3,TRBV30,-,14,TRBD2
CASSPTGIIDNEQFF,TGTGCCAGCAGCCCGACAGGGATTATCGACAATGAGCAGTTCTTC,TRBJ2-1,TRBV6-5,-,15,TRBD1
CASSLTGTSLNEQYF,TGTGCCAGCAGCTTAACCGGGACTAGTCTCAACGAGCAGTACTTC,TRBJ2-7,TRBV5-6,-,15,TRBD2
CAWSVRVGFGYTF,TGTGCCTGGAGTGTCAGGGTGGGTTTCGGCTACACCTTC,TRBJ1-2,TRBV30,-,13,-
CASSEPTGSDSGANVLTF,TGTGCCAGCAGTGAGCCCACAGGGTCCGACTCTGGGGCCAACGTCCTGACTTTC,TRBJ2-6,TRBV6-1,-,18,-
CASGRREGSDTQYF,TGCGCCAGCGGTAGGCGGGAGGGCTCTGATACGCAGTATTTT,TRBJ2-3,TRBV5-1,-,14,TRBD2
CASVQAFTQYF,TGCGCCAGCGTCCAAGCATTTACGCAGTATTTT,TRBJ2-3,TRBV10-2,-,11,-
CASSMGQGHEQYF,TGTGCCAGCAGCATGGGACAGGGACACGAGCAGTACTTC,TRBJ2-7,TRBV7-9,-,13,TRBD1
CASSFELGDRDVAF,TGTGCCAGCAGCTTCGAATTAGGGGACAGGGACGTTGCCTTC,TRBJ1-2,TRBV7-9,-,14,TRBD1
CASSVTSGENYEQYF,TGCGCCAGCAGTGTTACTAGCGGGGAAAACTACGAGCAGTACTTC,TRBJ2-7,TRBV10-1,once,15,TRBD2
CAWSRLRESSDEQYF,TGTGCCTGGAGTCGTCTGCGGGAGAGCTCGGACGAGCAGTACTTC,TRBJ2-7,TRBV30,-,15,TRBD2
CASSARAGESTDTQYF,TGTGCCAGCAGCGCCCGAGCGGGGGAGAGCACAGATACGCAGTATTTT,TRBJ2-3,TRBV9,-,16,TRBD2
CASSRGENTEAFF,TGTGCCAGTAGTAGGGGGGAGAACACTGAAGCTTTCTTT,TRBJ1-1,TRBV19,-,13,-
CASSETGYYEQYF,TGTGCCAGCAGTGAAACAGGTTACTACGAGCAGTACTTC,TRBJ2-7,TRBV6-1,-,13,-
CASRGSGGMAYNEQFF,TGCGCCAGCAGGGGGTCAGGGGGCATGGCCTACAATGAGCAGTTCTTC,TRBJ2-1,TRBV5-1,-,16,TRBD1
CASSWAGYEQYF,TGCGCCAGCAGCTGGGCTGGCTACGAGCAGTACTTC,TRBJ2-7,TRBV5-1,-,12,-
CASSGHSGTSGRRYNEQFF,TGTGCCAGCAGTGGACACTCCGGGACTAGCGGGAGGCGGTACAATGAGCAGTTCTTC,TRBJ2-1,TRBV6-1,-,19,TRBD2
CASSQEGTAGLYEQYF,TGTGCCAGCAGCCAAGAAGGAACAGCGGGGTTATACGAGCAGTACTTC,TRBJ2-7,TRBV4-2,-,16,TRBD2
CASSLRTGQNTGELFF,TGTGCCAGCAGCTTGAGGACAGGGCAGAACACCGGGGAGCTGTTTTTT,TRBJ2-2,TRBV5-4,-,16,TRBD1
CASSLSLRGETQYF,TGTGCCAGCAGTTTAAGCCTTCGGGGGGAGACCCAGTACTTC,TRBJ2-5,TRBV28,-,14,-
CASSFFGPGGRRTEAFF,TGTGCCAGCAGTTTCTTCGGACCGGGAGGGAGACGCACTGAAGCTTTCTTT,TRBJ1-1,TRBV28,-,17,-
CASRAPGQGQETQYF,TGTGCCAGCAGGGCGCCGGGACAGGGCCAAGAGACCCAGTACTTC,TRBJ2-5,TRBV2,-,15,TRBD1
CASSRFYEQYF,TGTGCCAGCAGTCGTTTCTACGAGCAGTACTTC,TRBJ2-7,TRBV2,-,11,-
CASSEAELGNTEAFF,TGCGCCAGCAGTGAGGCAGAGCTAGGGAACACTGAAGCTTTCTTT,TRBJ1-1,TRBV10-2,-,15,-
CAAEVREAWEQFF,TGTGCCGCGGAAGTGCGGGAGGCATGGGAGCAGTTCTTC,TRBJ2-1,TRBV6-1,-,13,TRBD2
CATSRDFGVEKLFF,TGTGCCACCAGCAGAGATTTCGGGGTGGAAAAACTGTTTTTT,TRBJ1-4,TRBV15,-,14,-
CASSAQGGDTQYF,TGTGCCAGCAGTGCACAGGGGGGAGATACGCAGTATTTT,TRBJ2-3,TRBV7-9,few,13,TRBD1
CASSEQTESYEQYF,TGTGCCAGCAGTGAGCAGACGGAGTCCTACGAGCAGTACTTC,TRBJ2-7,TRBV2,few,14,-
CATSRDGPGTAGGKETQYF,TGTGCCACCAGCAGAGATGGCCCCGGGACGGCGGGGGGGAAGGAGACCCAGTACTTC,TRBJ2-5,TRBV15,-,19,TRBD2
CASKTDRGTQYF,TGTGCCAGCAAGACGGACAGGGGGACGCAGTATTTT,TRBJ2-3,TRBV2,-,12,TRBD1
CASSSSVTYNEQFF,TGCGCCAGCAGCTCCTCAGTCACCTACAATGAGCAGTTCTTC,TRBJ2-1,TRBV5-1,-,14,-